This T cell receptor beta chain is drawn from a study of T cell responses to AZD1222 COVID-19 vaccine. Repertoires were generated with immunoSEQ multiplex PCR, while TCRdb's copy carries only in-frame clones and drops some. The sample includes about 190,000 clones, around 92% of them seen just once. The sample in question was peripheral blood, obtained on day 0 of AZD1222 vaccination. This sequence originates from an adult in good health.

The CDR3 loop is CASSYTSAAPYGYTF. DNA of the CDR3: TGTGCCAGCAGTTACACATCGGCAGCCCCGTATGGCTACACCTTC. The J gene is TRBJ1-2, the V gene TRBV6-2 or TRBV6-3; the D is unclear. The CDR3 runs 15 residues. V lost 2 bases and J 5 bases, leaving 15 bases between the germline ends. The germline V gene encodes CDR1 MNHEY and CDR2 SVGEGT.